This T cell receptor (beta chain) stems from a study of brain T cells in children with intractable seizures (dated by TCRdb to the early 2020s). With regard to the full study: As a first screen for immune gene transcripts, resected brain tissue from some 50 pediatric epilepsy surgery cases was run on a NanoString immunology panel. Among the approximately twelve selected surgery cases, pre-surgery blood was additionally sequenced for eight, leaving four cases with brain tissue only. What the research found in general, with its limitations: Because sequencing depth was different between pre-surgery and post-surgery blood, clones absent from the pre-surgery sample may reflect undersampling. The patients' HCMV serostatus was not known, and viral specificity was inferred solely from CDR3 sequence similarity.

As for this clone: This receptor's antigen is unknown. Per-base qualities were not stored, and no clone one base away is much larger.

Per the publication, the time point label means: resected brain tissue, or blood drawn just prior to surgery. The surgery cases that showed the highest brain T cell transcript signatures were chosen for TCR beta chain sequencing of brain tissue, and of blood when it was available. Prior to surgery, the patients had been treated with at least one anti-epileptic drug. The TCR-sequenced patients were children whose drug-resistant epilepsy was caused by tuberous sclerosis complex, focal cortical dysplasia, Rasmussen encephalitis or hemimegalencephaly. Blood samples were collected immediately before the epilepsy surgery. The Monarch genomic DNA purification kit was used to extract bulk genomic DNA from unsorted brain tissue and from whole blood. The immunoSEQ assay was applied to genomic DNA to generate the TCR beta chain sequences. The authors processed their data as follows. CDR3 sequences that did not begin with the conserved framework cysteine at position 104 were removed manually. To get clonality, the normalized Shannon's Diversity Index was subtracted from one, giving values from 0 (maximal diversity) to 1 (oligoclonal). Chi-squared comparison-of-proportions tests assessed whether the same CDR3 differed in frequency between samples, such as brain versus blood. Public clonotypes were identified through searches of immuneACCESS, and similarity to known antiviral clonotypes was evaluated with the VDJdb browser. TCRdb retrieved this table from immuneACCESS and kept in-frame rearrangements only. Not all clones are present; in checked studies, unresolved V genes account for under half, and no reason is known for the remainder. V and J calls and clone size are as listed in that table; D and trimming were resolved from the DNA. Counted in this sample were fewer than 150,000 clones; roughly 92% of them appeared once. The ten largest clones take up under 4.5% of the sample.

The CDR3 holds 13 amino acids from the cysteine to the phenylalanine. Only the CDR3 DNA stays, 39 bases, in frame from base 1. Based on the germline V gene, the CDR1 and CDR2 sequences are MNHEY and SVGAGI. V is reduced by 6 bases and J by 5 bases, leaving a spacing of 14 bases between them. This chain joins TRBV6-5 to TRBJ2-7; D gene: possibly TRBD2, on 5 matching bases. The TCR sequence derives from a boy in the first two years of life with hemimegalencephaly and intractable seizures. The material was peripheral blood, obtained at surgery. The CDR3 corresponds to CASRWRSSNEQYF. The DNA is TGTGCCAGCAGGTGGAGGAGTTCCAACGAGCAGTACTTC.